These T cell receptor beta chains were read from a single sample in a study of T cell responses to AZD1222 COVID-19 vaccine. Using immunoSEQ multiplex PCR, the repertoire was profiled, and TCRdb retains in-frame clones only, with some absent. The profile covers about 120,000 clones, with about 90% appearing a single time and 14% taken by the ten largest. This specimen consisted of peripheral blood, obtained on day 0 of AZD1222 vaccination. These receptors originate from an adult in good health. CDR3s include the opening cysteine and the closing phenylalanine or tryptophan. The order of the fields is clone size, J gene, V gene, D gene, CDR3 DNA, CDR3 protein. A D gene is named only where the DNA matches it firmly. The size entry is marked missing in some rows and otherwise reads once, few, many or a size class.

>NA|TRBJ1-2|TRBV4-3|TRBD1
TGCGCCAGCAGCCACGGACAGGGCGACTATGGCTACACCTTC
CASSHGQGDYGYTF
>NA|TRBJ1-5|TRBV10-1|NA
TGCGCCAGCAGTGAGACGTATTTAGGGCCCCAGCATTTT
CASSETYLGPQHF
>NA|TRBJ1-1|TRBV2|NA
TGTGCCAGCAGTGAAACAGGGTTGGTAGACACTGAAGCTTTCTTT
CASSETGLVDTEAFF
>NA|TRBJ1-6|TRBV6-4|NA
TGTGCCAGCAGTGTTGGCAATTATAATTCACCCCTCCACTTT
CASSVGNYNSPLHF
>once|TRBJ2-7|TRBV7-2|NA
TGTGCCAGCAGCTTTTTCAGGGGTGGGTACGAGCAGTACTTC
CASSFFRGGYEQYF
>NA|TRBJ1-1|TRBV6-5|NA
TGTGCCAGCAGTAGTACAGGGAATGGGGGCACTGAAGCTTTCTTT
CASSSTGNGGTEAFF
>NA|TRBJ2-1|TRBV19|TRBD2
TGTGCCAGTAGTATTGCGGGACTAGCAAGCAATGAGCAGTTCTTC
CASSIAGLASNEQFF
>NA|TRBJ1-4|TRBV2|NA
TGTGCCAGCACCCCTATCGGAGCAACTAATGAAAAACTGTTTTTT
CASTPIGATNEKLFF
>NA|TRBJ2-7|TRBV5-1|TRBD2
TGCGCCAGCAGCTTGGGAGCGGGAGGCTACGAGCAGTACTTC
CASSLGAGGYEQYF
>NA|TRBJ1-1|TRBV6-6|TRBD1
TGTGCCAGCAGTTACTCGGGACAGCTGACTGAAGCTTTCTTT
CASSYSGQLTEAFF
>few|TRBJ2-7|TRBV6-2/TRBV6-3|NA
TGTGCCAGCAGTTACTCGTCGACTTGGGCCTACGAGCAGTACTTC
CASSYSSTWAYEQYF
>NA|TRBJ2-3|TRBV6-2/TRBV6-3|TRBD2
TGTGCCAGCAGCCGGGGACTAGCGGGAGGACGGGGAGCGCAGTATTTT
CASSRGLAGGRGAQYF
>NA|TRBJ1-2|TRBV5-8|TRBD1
TGTGCCAGCAGCTTGGAGGCCAGGGGGCGTGGTGGCTACACCTTC
CASSLEARGRGGYTF
>NA|TRBJ2-7|TRBV3-1/TRBV3-2|NA
TGTGCCAGCAGCCAGGGTCCCGAGCAGTACTTC
CASSQGPEQYF
>once|TRBJ1-2|TRBV7-8|TRBD1
TGTGCCAGCAGCTTAGGGACGGGACAGATCTATGGCTACACCTTC
CASSLGTGQIYGYTF
>few|TRBJ1-6|TRBV6-2/TRBV6-3|NA
TGTGCCAGCAGTTACAGGGATAATTCACCCCTCCACTTT
CASSYRDNSPLHF
>once|TRBJ1-5|TRBV4-1|TRBD1
TGCGCCAGCAGCCAAGGGACAGGTGATCAGCCCCAGCATTTT
CASSQGTGDQPQHF
>NA|TRBJ2-1|TRBV4-1|TRBD1
TGCGCCAGCAGCCTACAGGGGGGCAATGAGCAGTTCTTC
CASSLQGGNEQFF
>NA|TRBJ2-7|TRBV5-1|NA
TGCGCCAGCAGCTGGGGCGGCTACGAGCAGTACTTC
CASSWGGYEQYF
>NA|TRBJ2-5|TRBV5-4|TRBD2
TGTGCCAGCAGCTATGCCGGGACTAGCGATGAGACCCAGTACTTC
CASSYAGTSDETQYF
>NA|TRBJ1-2|TRBV14|NA
TGTGCCAGCAGCCCGGAGGTCAGCCCATATGGCTACACCTTC
CASSPEVSPYGYTF
>once|TRBJ2-2|TRBV2|NA
TGTGCCAGCAGTAGGGACCTCACCGGGGAGCTGTTTTTT
CASSRDLTGELFF
>NA|TRBJ1-2|TRBV20-1|NA
TGCAGCCTCAGGGAAGGTTGGGGCTACACCTTC
CSLREGWGYTF
>NA|TRBJ2-3|TRBV13|TRBD2
TGTGCCAGCAGCCCCCGGGGAGCGGGAGCGCGAGATACGCAGTATTTT
CASSPRGAGARDTQYF
>NA|TRBJ2-2|TRBV12-3/TRBV12-4|TRBD1
TGTGCCAGCAGTTCCGGGACAGCCGGGGAGCTGTTTTTT
CASSSGTAGELFF
>few|TRBJ2-1|TRBV5-8|NA
TGTGCCAGCAGGGACCTGGCGGGAATCTACAATGAGCAGTTCTTC
CASRDLAGIYNEQFF
>NA|TRBJ1-6|TRBV4-1|NA
TGCGCCAGCAGCCAAGATTGGGGGACGGATAATTCACCCCTCCACTTT
CASSQDWGTDNSPLHF
>NA|TRBJ2-1|TRBV6-5|TRBD2
TGTGCCAGCAGTTCGGGGACTAGCGGGATCAATGAGCAGTTCTTC
CASSSGTSGINEQFF
>NA|TRBJ1-1|TRBV19|NA
TGTGCCAGTAGCTTTAGCAGCCAACCACCTGAAGCTTTCTTT
CASSFSSQPPEAFF
>NA|TRBJ1-1|TRBV30|TRBD1
TGTGCCTGGAGGAGGGACAGTCAGAACACTGAAGCTTTCTTT
CAWRRDSQNTEAFF
>NA|TRBJ2-7|TRBV18|TRBD2
TGTGCCAGCTCACCACGGACTAGCGGGGCACCCTACGAGCAGTACTTC
CASSPRTSGAPYEQYF
>NA|TRBJ2-7|TRBV25-1|TRBD1
TGTGCCAGCAGTTACCGGGACAGGGGGCGAGAGCAGTACTTC
CASSYRDRGREQYF
>NA|TRBJ2-7|TRBV2|NA
TGTGCCAGCAGCGGGACACCCTCCTACGAGCAGTACTTC
CASSGTPSYEQYF
>NA|TRBJ1-2|TRBV6-5|NA
TGTGCCGCGGCGCGCTCAAACTATGGCTACACCTTC
CAAARSNYGYTF
>once|TRBJ2-7|TRBV6-5|TRBD1
TGTGCCAGCCAGCCGGGACAGGGATCCACCTACGAGCAGTACTTC
CASQPGQGSTYEQYF
>many|TRBJ2-1|TRBV6-4|TRBD2
TGTGCCAGCAGTGCGAGCGGGGGGGCAGGTGAGCAGTTCTTC
CASSASGGAGEQFF
>NA|TRBJ2-1|TRBV4-1|NA
TGCGCCAGCAGCCACACGTCAGGAGAATACAATGAGCAGTTCTTC
CASSHTSGEYNEQFF